The next 24 T cell receptor beta chains were all read from a single sample in a study of cytomegalovirus exposure and HLA in healthy donors. The protocol was immunoSEQ multiplex PCR, while the TCRdb copy is restricted to in-frame clones and leaves out a portion. The sample shows 110,000 or so clones, about 84% of them seen only once. Sequencing was carried out using PBMCs. The receptor set was obtained from a man younger than 35 in good health and CMV-seronegative.

Only one count was recorded for this clone. CDR3: CASEGARLNTEAFF. As DNA, the CDR3 is TGTGCCAGCGAGGGGGCCAGGCTAAACACTGAAGCTTTCTTT. The chain combines TRBV2 with TRBJ1-1, with 7 bases identical to TRBD1. V was clipped by 8 bases and J by 2 bases; unmatched bases: 8. CDR3 size: 14 residues. Per germline, CDR1 SNHLY and CDR2 FYNNEI.

The gene calls are TRBV10-3 and TRBJ2-1; D possibly corresponds to TRBD1 (5 bases). Germline V lookup: CDR1 ENHRY, CDR2 SYGVKD. CDR3 length: 13 residues. The V end was cut by 4 bases, the J end by 9 bases, with 13 bases between. CDR3 sequence (DNA): TGTGCCATCAGTGGACAGCCAAGCATTGAGCAGTTCTTC. This translates into CAISGQPSIEQFF.

The V gene is TRBV30, the J gene TRBJ1-2; unclear D gene. The CDR3 totals 13 residues. V lost 5 bases to trimming and J lost 4 bases, with 14 bases between them. Germline loops: CDR1 GTSNPN, CDR2 SVGIG (reference sequence). The DNA for the CDR3 is TGTGCCTGGGCATTAATCGGAGGCTATGGCTACACCTTC. Amino acid sequence: CAWALIGGYGYTF.

This clone was picked up one time. V gene TRBV5-1 combines with J gene TRBJ1-6, with 7 bases aligning to TRBD1. CDR1 and CDR2 from the germline V gene are SGHRS and YFSETQ. The CDR3 length is 15 residues. The V segment lost 4 bases and the J segment 5 bases; nucleotides outside the gene matches: 6. The CDR3 here is CASSGGTANNSPLHF. In nucleotides, the CDR3 is TGCGCCAGCAGCGGCGGGACAGCCAATAATTCACCCCTCCACTTT.

The sample holds a few counts of this clone. The chain carries TRBV7-9 and TRBJ1-2, with 9 nucleotides matching TRBD1. Germline CDR1 reads SEHNR; CDR2 reads FQNEAQ (reference sequence). The CDR3 is made up of 13 amino acids. Trimming removed 5 bases from V and 7 bases from J; junction bases left unmatched: 5. The CDR3 loop reads CASSPGTGSGYTF. In DNA form, the CDR3 reads TGTGCCAGCAGCCCGGGGACAGGGTCTGGCTACACCTTC.

This chain connects TRBV6-1 to TRBJ1-5; D perhaps matches TRBD1 (5 bases). V was trimmed by 2 bases and J by 7 bases, leaving 15 bases between them. The CDR3 is made up of 15 amino acids. Germline assignment: CDR1 MNHNS and CDR2 SASEGT. DNA of the CDR3: TGTGCCAGCAGTGAATTGTGGGGCAGAGGACAGCCCCAGCATTTT. It yields the protein CASSELWGRGQPQHF.

V usage is TRBV5-1 and J usage is TRBJ1-5, with 9 bases fitting TRBD1. V trimming: 0 bases; J trimming: 3 bases; junction bases outside the gene matches: 1. There are 15 residues in the CDR3. CDR1 is SGHRS, CDR2 YFSETQ, per germline. The CDR3 DNA is TGCGCCAGCAGCTTGGGGACAGGGGTCAATCAGCCCCAGCATTTT. Its protein product is CASSLGTGVNQPQHF.

This clone came up once. The V gene is TRBV6-4, the J gene TRBJ2-6, with a tentative D call TRBD1 (6 bases). There are 16 residues in the CDR3. The germline V and J ends were trimmed by 2 bases and 0 bases, with 8 bases remaining between them. The germline V gene encodes CDR1 MRHNA and CDR2 SNTAGT. Written as DNA, the CDR3 is TGTGCCAGCAGTGACAAGGACAGCTCTGGGGCCAACGTCCTGACTTTC. Encoded protein: CASSDKDSSGANVLTF.

This sequence joins TRBV15 and TRBJ2-1; 9 nucleotides line up with TRBD2. V dropped 0 bases and J dropped 7; count of bases not matched to a gene: 1. CDR3 length equals 14 residues. The germline gives CDR1 LNHNV, CDR2 YYDKDF (reference sequence). DNA for the CDR3: TGTGCCACCAGCAGAGATAGCGGGAGTAATGAGCAGTTCTTC. This sequence encodes CATSRDSGSNEQFF.

This chain joins TRBV11-1 and TRBJ2-7; a weak D match, TRBD2 (5 bases). V lost 1 base, J lost 3 bases, and 16 bases lay in between. The germline gives CDR1 SGHAT, CDR2 FQDESV (reference sequence). This CDR3 has 16 amino acids. The CDR3 sequence: CASSLGEGLTLYEQYF. The CDR3 DNA is TGTGCCAGCAGCTTAGGAGAGGGCCTAACCCTCTACGAGCAGTACTTC.

A few counts support this clone. One junction end disagrees with the germline gene, perhaps due to a read error. This rearrangement joins TRBV7-8 to TRBJ2-7, with TRBD2 matching over 8 bases. CDR3 size: 14 residues. The germline V gene has CDR1 SGHVS and CDR2 FQNEAQ. CDR3 region: CASSLGTSSVEQYF. CDR3 nucleotide sequence: TGTGCCAGCAGTTTAGGGACTAGTAGCGTCGAGCAGTACTTC.

J is TRBJ2-3 and V is TRBV12-5; TRBD1 is a possible D gene (5 bases). CDR1 and CDR2 from the germline V gene are LGHNT and FRNRAP. Trimming stripped 1 base from V and 2 bases from J, with 7 bases between. There are 14 residues in the CDR3. This chain's CDR3 is CASGLAGHTDTQYF. The CDR3 DNA reads as TGTGCTAGTGGTTTGGCAGGGCACACAGATACGCAGTATTTT.

Remarks on this clone: The germline gene is not matched at one end of the junction; a read error may be the cause. The chain has TRBV13 and TRBJ2-7; TRBD1 aligns across 10 bases. Germline V CDR1 and CDR2: PRHDT, FYEKMQ (reference sequence). This CDR3 contains 17 residues. CDR3 in DNA: TGTGCCAGCAGCGTAGGCCGGCAAGGGACAGGGGTTTACGAGCAGTACTTC. Its translation: CASSVGRQGTGVYEQYF.

The chain couples TRBV7-8 to TRBJ2-4; D may be TRBD2 (5 bases). Germline V gives CDR1 SGHVS, CDR2 FQNEAQ. The CDR3 runs to 13 residues. Trimming removed 4 bases at V and 7 bases at J, with 11 bases between. The CDR3 region has the DNA TGTGCCAGCAGCTCCACTAGTTCCAACATTCAGTACTTC. Its translation is CASSSTSSNIQYF.

This clone occurred a few times. The chain carries TRBV7-8 and TRBJ1-1; weak D call: TRBD1 (5 bases). The germline gives CDR1 SGHVS, CDR2 FQNEAQ. Deletions cut 5 bases from V and 5 bases from J, with 15 bases between. The CDR3 has 14 residues. The DNA for the CDR3 is TGTGCCAGCAGCACCATCGGGGGATTAACTGAAGCTTTCTTT. It translates to CASSTIGGLTEAFF.

The chain is built from TRBV18 and TRBJ1-5; 9 bases are a match to TRBD1. Trimming at V came to 3 bases and at J to 3 bases, leaving 3 bases not matched to a gene. This CDR3 is built from 15 residues. Germline lookup yields CDR1 KGHSH and CDR2 LQKENI. The CDR3 region is CASSPRDRVNQPQHF. For the CDR3, the DNA is TGTGCCAGCTCACCCCGGGACAGGGTCAATCAGCCCCAGCATTTT.

This chain links TRBV4-1 with TRBJ2-5; tentative D call: TRBD1 (7 bases). Germline assignment: CDR1 MGHRA and CDR2 YSYEKL. This CDR3 region has 15 residues. The ends were cut back, 3 bases at V and 5 bases at J, with 16 bases in the middle. In nucleotides, the CDR3 is TGCGCCAGCAGCCAGGGCAGGGGGGCGGGGGAGACCCAGTACTTC. Its translation is CASSQGRGAGETQYF.

V is TRBV16 and J is TRBJ1-2; D is undetermined. Trimming pared 3 bases from V and 7 bases from J, leaving 9 bases between. This CDR3 is 12 amino acids long. Germline loops: CDR1 KGHSY, CDR2 FQNENV. This CDR3 is CASSQNRVGYTF. CDR3 bases: TGTGCCAGCAGCCAGAACAGAGTTGGCTACACCTTC.

This rearrangement joins TRBV6-5 to TRBJ2-2; D is unresolved. The germline V gene encodes CDR1 MNHEY and CDR2 SVGAGI. The CDR3 is 15 amino acids. The germline V and J ends were trimmed by 8 bases and 6 bases, with 19 bases remaining between them. In DNA form, the CDR3 reads TGTGCCAGCTTTCCCCTAATGGTTACCGCCGGGGAGCTGTTTTTT. Amino acid sequence: CASFPLMVTAGELFF.

The rearrangement links TRBV27 to TRBJ1-4; tentative D call: TRBD1 (6 bases). Deletions cut 1 base from V and 7 bases from J, with 19 bases between. The CDR3 covers 17 residues. The germline V gene has CDR1 MNHEY and CDR2 SMNVEV (reference sequence). CDR3 in DNA: TGTGCCAGCAGTTTATTCGCTCCAGGGGTTGTAATTGAAAAACTGTTTTTT. Protein sequence: CASSLFAPGVVIEKLFF. Filled out from reference TRBV27 and TRBJ1-4, the complete variable domain reads EAQVTQNPRYLITVTGKKLTVTCSQNMNHEYMSWYRQDPGLGLRQIYYSMNVEVTDKGDVPEGYKVSRKEKRNFPLILESPSPNQTSLYFCASSLFAPGVVIEKLFFGSGTQLSVL.

The chain couples TRBV11-2 to TRBJ2-7; D may be TRBD2 (7 bases). Germline-derived CDR1 and CDR2 are SGHAT and FQNNGV. The CDR3 length is 13 residues. Trimming stripped 3 bases from V and 4 bases from J, with 10 bases between. The CDR3 sequence: CASSFRGGYEQYF. The DNA of the CDR3 is TGTGCCAGCAGCTTCAGGGGAGGGTACGAGCAGTACTTC.

Details on this clone: This CDR3 is also generated by other DNA sequences in the sample. This sequence joins TRBV30 and TRBJ2-7, with 8 bases lining up with TRBD1. J was trimmed by 2 bases and V by 0 bases; bases with no gene match: 0. CDR1 is GTSNPN, CDR2 SVGIG, per germline (reference sequence). The CDR3 extends over 13 amino acids. As DNA, the CDR3 is TGTGCCTGGAGTGTACAGGGGGCCTACGAGCAGTACTTC. Protein product: CAWSVQGAYEQYF.

The rearrangement joins TRBV9 to TRBJ2-6; D is perhaps TRBD1 (5 bases). Germline assignment: CDR1 SGDLS and CDR2 YYNGEE. Between the trimmed V and J ends, which lost 4 bases and 0 bases, there was a span of 8 bases. This CDR3 has 15 residues. This CDR3 is CASSLDSSGANVLTF. DNA of the CDR3: TGTGCCAGCAGCTTAGACAGCTCTGGGGCCAACGTCCTGACTTTC.

The table lists this clone with a count of one. The chain links TRBV7-6 to TRBJ2-1; possibly TRBD2 for D (5 bases). The CDR3 consists of 15 residues. Looked up from germline, CDR1 is SGHVS and CDR2 is FNYEAQ. Trimming stripped 6 bases from V and 2 bases from J, with 14 bases between. CDR3 loop: CASRRTTGTYNEQFF. The CDR3 DNA follows: TGTGCCAGCAGGCGTACCACGGGGACCTACAATGAGCAGTTCTTC.